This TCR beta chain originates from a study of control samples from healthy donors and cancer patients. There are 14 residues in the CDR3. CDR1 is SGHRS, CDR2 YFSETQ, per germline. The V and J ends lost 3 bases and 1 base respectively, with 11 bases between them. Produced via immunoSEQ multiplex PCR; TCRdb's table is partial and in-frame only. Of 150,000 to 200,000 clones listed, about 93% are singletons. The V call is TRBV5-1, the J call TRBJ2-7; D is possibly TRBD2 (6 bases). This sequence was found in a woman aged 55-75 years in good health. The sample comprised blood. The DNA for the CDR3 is TGCGCCAGCAGCTGGGGCGGGGATTCCTACGAGCAGTACTTC. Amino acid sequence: CASSWGGDSYEQYF.